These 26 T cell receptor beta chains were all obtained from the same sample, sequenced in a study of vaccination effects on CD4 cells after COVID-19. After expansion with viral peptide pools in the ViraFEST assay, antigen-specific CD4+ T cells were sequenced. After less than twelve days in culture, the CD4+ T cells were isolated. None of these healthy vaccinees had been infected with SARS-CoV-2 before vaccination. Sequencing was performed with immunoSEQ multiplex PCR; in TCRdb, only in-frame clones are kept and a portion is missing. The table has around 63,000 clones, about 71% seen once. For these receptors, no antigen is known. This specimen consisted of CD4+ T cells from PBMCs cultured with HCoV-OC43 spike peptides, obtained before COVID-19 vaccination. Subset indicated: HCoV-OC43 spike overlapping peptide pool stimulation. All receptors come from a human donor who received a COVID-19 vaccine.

CDR3 protein: CASSLSSGGSRETQYF. The CDR3 region has the DNA TGCGCCAGCAGCTTGTCCAGCGGGGGGAGTAGAGAGACCCAGTACTTC. The chain has TRBV5-1 and TRBJ2-5; TRBD2 agrees at 9 bases. From germline, CDR1 is SGHRS and CDR2 YFSETQ. V lost 1 base and J lost 4; bases outside the gene matches: 8. The CDR3 is 16 amino acids.

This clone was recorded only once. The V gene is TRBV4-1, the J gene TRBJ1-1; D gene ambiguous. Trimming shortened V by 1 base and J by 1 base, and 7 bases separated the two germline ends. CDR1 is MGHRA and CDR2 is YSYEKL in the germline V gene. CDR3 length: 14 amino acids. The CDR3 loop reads CASSQVGRNTEAFF. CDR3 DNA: TGCGCCAGCAGCCAAGTAGGGCGGAACACTGAAGCTTTCTTT.

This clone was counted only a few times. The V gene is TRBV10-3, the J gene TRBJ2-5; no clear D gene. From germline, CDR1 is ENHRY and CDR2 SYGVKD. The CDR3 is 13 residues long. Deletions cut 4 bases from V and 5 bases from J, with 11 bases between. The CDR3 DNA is TGTGCCATCAGTGGGGGTTCTTGGGAGACCCAGTACTTC. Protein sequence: CAISGGSWETQYF.

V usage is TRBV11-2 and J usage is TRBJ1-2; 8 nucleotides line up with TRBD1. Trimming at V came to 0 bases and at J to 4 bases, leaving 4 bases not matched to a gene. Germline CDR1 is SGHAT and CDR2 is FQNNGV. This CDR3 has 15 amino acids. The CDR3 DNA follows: TGTGCCAGCAGCTTAGAGGCGGGGACAGGCTATGGCTACACCTTC. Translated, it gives CASSLEAGTGYGYTF.

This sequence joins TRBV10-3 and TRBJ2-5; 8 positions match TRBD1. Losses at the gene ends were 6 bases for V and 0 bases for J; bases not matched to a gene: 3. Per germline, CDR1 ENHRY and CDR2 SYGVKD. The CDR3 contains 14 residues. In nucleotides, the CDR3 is TGTGCCATCAGGTCGGACAGGGACCAAGAGACCCAGTACTTC. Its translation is CAIRSDRDQETQYF.

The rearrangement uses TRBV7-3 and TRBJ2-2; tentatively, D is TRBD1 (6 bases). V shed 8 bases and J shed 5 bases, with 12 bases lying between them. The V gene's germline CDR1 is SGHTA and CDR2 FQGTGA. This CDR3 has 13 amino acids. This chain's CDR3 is CASRGGSTGELFF. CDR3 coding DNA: TGTGCCAGCCGAGGGGGTAGTACCGGGGAGCTGTTTTTT.

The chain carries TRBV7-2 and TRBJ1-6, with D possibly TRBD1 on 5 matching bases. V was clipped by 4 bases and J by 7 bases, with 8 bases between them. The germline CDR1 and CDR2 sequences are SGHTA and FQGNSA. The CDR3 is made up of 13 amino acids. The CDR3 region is CASSSNRNSPLHF. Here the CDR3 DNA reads TGTGCCAGCAGCTCGAACAGGAATTCACCCCTCCACTTT. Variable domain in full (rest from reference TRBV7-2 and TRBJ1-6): GAGVSQSPSNKVTEKGKDVELRCDPISGHTALYWYRQSLGQGLEFLIYFQGNSAPDKSGLPSDRFSAERTGGSVSTLTIQRTQQEDSAVYLCASSSNRNSPLHFGNGTRLTVT.

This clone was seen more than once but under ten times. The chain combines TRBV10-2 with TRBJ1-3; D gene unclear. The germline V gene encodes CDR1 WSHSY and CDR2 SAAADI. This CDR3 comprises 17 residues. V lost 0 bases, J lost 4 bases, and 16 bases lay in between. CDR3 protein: CASSESGSPGSGNTIYF. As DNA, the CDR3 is TGCGCCAGCAGTGAGTCGGGCAGCCCAGGCTCCGGAAACACCATATATTTT.

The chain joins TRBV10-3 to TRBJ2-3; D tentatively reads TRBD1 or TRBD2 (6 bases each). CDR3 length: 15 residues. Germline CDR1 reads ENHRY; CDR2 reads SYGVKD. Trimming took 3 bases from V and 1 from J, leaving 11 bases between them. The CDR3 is CAISEWGAGTDTQYF. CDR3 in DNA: TGTGCCATCAGTGAATGGGGGGCGGGCACAGATACGCAGTATTTT.

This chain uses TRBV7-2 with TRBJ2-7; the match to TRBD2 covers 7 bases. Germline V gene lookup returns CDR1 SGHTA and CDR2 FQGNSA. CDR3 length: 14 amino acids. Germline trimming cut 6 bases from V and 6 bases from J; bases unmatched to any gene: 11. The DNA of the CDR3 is TGTGCCAGCAGTTGGGGCGGGGGTGATACCGAGCAGTACGTC. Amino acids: CASSWGGGDTEQYV.

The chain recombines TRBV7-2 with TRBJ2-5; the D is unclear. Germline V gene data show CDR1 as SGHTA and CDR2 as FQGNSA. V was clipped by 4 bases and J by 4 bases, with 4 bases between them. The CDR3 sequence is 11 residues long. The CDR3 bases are TGTGCCAGCAGCTCGATAGAGACCCAGTACTTC. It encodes CASSSIETQYF. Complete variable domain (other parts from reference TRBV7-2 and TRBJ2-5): GAGVSQSPSNKVTEKGKDVELRCDPISGHTALYWYRQSLGQGLEFLIYFQGNSAPDKSGLPSDRFSAERTGGSVSTLTIQRTQQEDSAVYLCASSSIETQYFGPGTRLLVL.

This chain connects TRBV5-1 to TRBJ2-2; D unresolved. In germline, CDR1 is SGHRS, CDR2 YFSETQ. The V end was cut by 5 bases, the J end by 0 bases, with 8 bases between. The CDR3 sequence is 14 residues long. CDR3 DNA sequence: TGCGCCAGCAGACCCTCCACGAACACCGGGGAGCTGTTTTTT. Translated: CASRPSTNTGELFF.

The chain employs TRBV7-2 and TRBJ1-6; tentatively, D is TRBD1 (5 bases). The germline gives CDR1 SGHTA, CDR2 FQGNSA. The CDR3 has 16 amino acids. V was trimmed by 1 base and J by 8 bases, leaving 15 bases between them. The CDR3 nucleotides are TGTGCCAGCAGCTTAGGTGGGGGGAGAATCCATTCACCCCTCCACTTT. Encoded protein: CASSLGGGRIHSPLHF. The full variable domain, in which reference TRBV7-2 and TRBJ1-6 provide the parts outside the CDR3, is GAGVSQSPSNKVTEKGKDVELRCDPISGHTALYWYRQSLGQGLEFLIYFQGNSAPDKSGLPSDRFSAERTGGSVSTLTIQRTQQEDSAVYLCASSLGGGRIHSPLHFGNGTRLTVT.

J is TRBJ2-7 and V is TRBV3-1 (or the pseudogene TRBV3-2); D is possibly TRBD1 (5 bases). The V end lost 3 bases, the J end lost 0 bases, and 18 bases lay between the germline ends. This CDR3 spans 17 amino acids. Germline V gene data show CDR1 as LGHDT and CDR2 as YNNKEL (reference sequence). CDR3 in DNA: TGTGCCAGCAGCCACCTCGACAGTTCTTGGCGCTCCTACGAGCAGTACGTC. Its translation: CASSHLDSSWRSYEQYV.

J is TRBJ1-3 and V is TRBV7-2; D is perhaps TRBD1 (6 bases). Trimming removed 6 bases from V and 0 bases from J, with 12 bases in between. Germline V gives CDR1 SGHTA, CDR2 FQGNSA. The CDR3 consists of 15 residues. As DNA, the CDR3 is TGTGCCAGCAGGGATAGCAGGGGCTCTGGAAACACCATATATTTT. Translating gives CASRDSRGSGNTIYF.

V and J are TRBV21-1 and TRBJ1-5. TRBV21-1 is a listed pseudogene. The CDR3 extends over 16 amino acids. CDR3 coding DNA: TGTGCCAGCAGCAAAGTAAAGGGGGGAGGCAATCAGCCCCAGCATTTT. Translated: CASSKVKGGGNQPQHF.

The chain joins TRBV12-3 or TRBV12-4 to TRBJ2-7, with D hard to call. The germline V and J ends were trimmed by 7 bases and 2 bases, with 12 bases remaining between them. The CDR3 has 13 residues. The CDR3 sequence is CASTPGEAYEQYV. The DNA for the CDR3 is TGTGCCAGCACTCCCGGAGAGGCCTACGAGCAGTACGTC.

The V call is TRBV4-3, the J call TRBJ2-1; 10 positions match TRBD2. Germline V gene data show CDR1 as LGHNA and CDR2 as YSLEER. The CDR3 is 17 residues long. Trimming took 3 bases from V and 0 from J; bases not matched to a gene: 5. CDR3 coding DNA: TGCGCCAGCAGCCAGGCAAGCGGGGGGGGCTCCTACAATGAGCAGTTCTTC. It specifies CASSQASGGGSYNEQFF.

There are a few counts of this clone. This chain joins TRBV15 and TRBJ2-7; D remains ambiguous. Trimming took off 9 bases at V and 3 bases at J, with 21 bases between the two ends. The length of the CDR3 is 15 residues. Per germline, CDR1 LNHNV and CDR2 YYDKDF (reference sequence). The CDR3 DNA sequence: TGTGCCACAATGGCCCCGGGCAGTTCGGTCTACGAGCAGTACGTC. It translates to CATMAPGSSVYEQYV.

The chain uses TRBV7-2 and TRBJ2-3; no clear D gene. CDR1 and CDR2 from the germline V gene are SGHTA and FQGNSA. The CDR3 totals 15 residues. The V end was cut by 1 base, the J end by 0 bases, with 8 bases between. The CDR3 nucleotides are TGTGCCAGCAGCTTAGAAGCATCTAGCACAGATACGCAGTATTTT. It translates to CASSLEASSTDTQYF.

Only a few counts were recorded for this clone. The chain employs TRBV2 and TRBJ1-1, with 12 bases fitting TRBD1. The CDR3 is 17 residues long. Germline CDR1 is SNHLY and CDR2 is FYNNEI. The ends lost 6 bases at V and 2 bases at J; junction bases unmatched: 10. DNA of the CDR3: TGTGCCAGCAGGGACACCGGGACAGGGGGCCTTAACACTGAAGCTTTCTTT. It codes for CASRDTGTGGLNTEAFF.

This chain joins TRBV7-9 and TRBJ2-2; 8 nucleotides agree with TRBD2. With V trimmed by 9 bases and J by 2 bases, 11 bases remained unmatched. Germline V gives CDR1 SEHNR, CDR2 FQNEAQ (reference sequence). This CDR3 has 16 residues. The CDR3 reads CARGSNGGANTGELFF. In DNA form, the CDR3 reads TGTGCCAGAGGATCCAACGGGGGGGCTAACACCGGGGAGCTGTTTTTT.

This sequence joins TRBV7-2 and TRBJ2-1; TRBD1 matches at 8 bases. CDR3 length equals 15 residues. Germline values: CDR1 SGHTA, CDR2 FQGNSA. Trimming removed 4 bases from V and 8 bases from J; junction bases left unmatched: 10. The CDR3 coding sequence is TGTGCCAGCAGCTCCGGACAGGGAGGTGGCCATGAGCAGTTCTTC. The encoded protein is CASSSGQGGGHEQFF.

CDR3 protein: CAWSGGWETQYF. CDR3 nucleotide sequence: TGTGCCTGGAGCGGGGGATGGGAGACCCAGTACTTC. This rearrangement joins TRBV30 to TRBJ2-5; D may be TRBD2 (6 bases). Between the trimmed V and J ends, which lost 3 bases and 5 bases, there was a span of 10 bases. The CDR3 totals 12 residues. The germline CDR1 and CDR2 sequences are GTSNPN and SVGIG (reference sequence).

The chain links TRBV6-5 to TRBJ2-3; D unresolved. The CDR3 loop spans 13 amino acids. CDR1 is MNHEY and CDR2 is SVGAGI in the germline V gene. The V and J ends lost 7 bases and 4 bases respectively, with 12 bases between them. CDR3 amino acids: CASTSRRSDTQYF. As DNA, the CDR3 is TGTGCCAGCACATCAAGACGGTCAGATACGCAGTATTTT.

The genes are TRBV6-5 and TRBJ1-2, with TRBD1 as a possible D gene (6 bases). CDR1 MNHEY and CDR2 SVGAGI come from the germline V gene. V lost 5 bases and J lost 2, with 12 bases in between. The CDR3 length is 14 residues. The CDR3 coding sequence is TGTGCCAGCAGTCTCCTACAGGGAAACTATGGCTACACCTTC. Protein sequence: CASSLLQGNYGYTF.